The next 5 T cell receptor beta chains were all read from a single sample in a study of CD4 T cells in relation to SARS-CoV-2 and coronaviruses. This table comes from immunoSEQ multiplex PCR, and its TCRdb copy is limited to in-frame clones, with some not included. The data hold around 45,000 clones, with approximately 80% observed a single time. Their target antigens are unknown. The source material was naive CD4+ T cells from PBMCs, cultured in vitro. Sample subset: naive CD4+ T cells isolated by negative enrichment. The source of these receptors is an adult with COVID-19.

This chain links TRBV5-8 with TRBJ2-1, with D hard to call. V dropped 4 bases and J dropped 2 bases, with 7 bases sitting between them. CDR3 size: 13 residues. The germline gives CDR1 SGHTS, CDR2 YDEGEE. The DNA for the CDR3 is TGTGCCAGCAGCCCCGGCCCCTACAATGAGCAGTTCTTC. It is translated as CASSPGPYNEQFF.

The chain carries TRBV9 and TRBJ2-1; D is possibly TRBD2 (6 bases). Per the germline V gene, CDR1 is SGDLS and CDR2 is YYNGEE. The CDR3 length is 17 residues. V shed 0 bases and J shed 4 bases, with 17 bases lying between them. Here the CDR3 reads CASSVVREVQGYNEQFF. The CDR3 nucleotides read TGTGCCAGCAGCGTAGTAAGGGAGGTTCAGGGATACAATGAGCAGTTCTTC.

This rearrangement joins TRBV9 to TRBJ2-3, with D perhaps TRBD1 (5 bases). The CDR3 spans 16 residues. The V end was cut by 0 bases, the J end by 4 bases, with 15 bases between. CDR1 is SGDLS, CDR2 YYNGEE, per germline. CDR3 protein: CASSVASPARADTQYF. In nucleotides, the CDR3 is TGTGCCAGCAGCGTAGCTTCCCCGGCCAGGGCAGATACGCAGTATTTT.

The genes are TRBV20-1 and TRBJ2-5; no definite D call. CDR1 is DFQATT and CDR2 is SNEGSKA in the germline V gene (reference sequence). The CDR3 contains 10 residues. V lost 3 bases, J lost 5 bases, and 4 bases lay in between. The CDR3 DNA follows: TGCAGTGCTAGTGGGGAGACCCAGTACTTC. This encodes CSASGETQYF.

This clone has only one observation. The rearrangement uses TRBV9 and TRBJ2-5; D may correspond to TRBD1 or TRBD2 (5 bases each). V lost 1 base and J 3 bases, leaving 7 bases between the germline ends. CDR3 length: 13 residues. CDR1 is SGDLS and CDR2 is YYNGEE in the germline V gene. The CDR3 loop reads CASSVRGEETQYF. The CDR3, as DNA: TGTGCCAGCAGCGTACGAGGGGAAGAGACCCAGTACTTC.